This T cell receptor beta chain was captured by sequencing in a study of blood T cell repertoires in COVID-19. Whole-study context: The United States, Italy and Spain were the sources of the acute and convalescent COVID-19 samples. The analysed material was cDNA or gDNA that came from T cells, B-cell-depleted T cells, or PBMCs.

Original data processing: Amplification of reference gene primers provided the estimated nucleated cell counts. Repertoires were generated with immunoSEQ multiplex PCR, while TCRdb's copy carries only in-frame clones and drops some. V, J and clone size are taken as reported in that table, and D and trimming were inferred from the DNA itself. The data contain around 280,000 clones, 87% of them seen just once; the ten biggest clones take up roughly 2.2%. Germline CDR1 and CDR2: MNHEY and SMNVEV (reference sequence). The junction had 10 bases not matched to a gene; V was cut back by 6 bases and J by 7 bases. CDR3 length: 16 amino acids.

Sequenced input: peripheral blood. The sequence came from a woman aged 50 to 60 who had recovered from COVID-19. The chain links TRBV27 to TRBJ1-4; 11 nucleotides line up with TRBD1. CDR3 bases: TGTGCCAGCAGCTTAAAGGGGGGGACAGGGGGTGAAAAACTGTTTTTT. Translated, it gives CASSLKGGTGGEKLFF.